This T cell receptor beta chain originates from a study of T cells in Graves' hyperthyroidism and ophthalmopathy. The wider study: Any treatment followed the collection of peripheral blood at initial diagnosis. Study-wide results and limits: The model made its ophthalmopathy prediction, and onset followed a median about 6 months later.

Per germline, CDR1 SGHRS and CDR2 YFSETQ. J was trimmed by 2 bases and V by 0 bases; bases with no gene match: 5. CDR3 length equals 16 residues. Recently diagnosed hyperthyroidism of less than 2 months' duration affected patients aged 18 to 65. Authors of the study amplified TCR beta CDR3 regions from RNA transcripts. HTBI primers drove first-round RT-PCR of the TCR CDR3. TCRdb re-called the multiplex PCR reads with MiXCR, one entry per CDR3 protein. The table shows about 300,000 distinct CDR3 sequences, with roughly 15% occurring only once. This clonotype was picked up a small number of times. The antigen remains undetermined.

Sequencing used blood. The chain joins TRBV5-1 to TRBJ2-3; TRBD1 agrees at 8 bases. This TCR came from a woman in her forties with Graves' hyperthyroidism. The CDR3 loop is CASSLAWDRNTDTQYF. CDR3 sequence (DNA): TGCGCCAGCAGCTTGGCCTGGGACAGGAACACAGATACGCAGTATTTT.